This T cell receptor (beta chain) was identified in a study of identical twins (dated by TCRdb to the mid-2010s). Background for the entire study: TCR alpha and beta repertoires from monozygotic twins, unrelated adults of various ages and cord blood were deep-sequenced to test whether fetal clonotypes persist. To rule out contamination, replicate twin experiments were performed at different times with different library preparation protocols.

Of note for this clonotype: The specificity of this receptor is unknown. One base away there is no much larger clone; base qualities are not given.

Every donor in the study was a healthy Caucasian. The receptor library was made with 5' RACE. The sequencer was an Illumina HiSeq 2000. Template switching added a universal primer binding site, and the final cDNA carried a unique molecular identifier that allowed TCR cDNA molecules to be counted accurately. First-strand cDNA for TCR alpha and beta chains was synthesized from specific primers in the conserved constant-segment region. To control for contamination, every cDNA library carried two barcodes: a SMART-Mk sample barcode plus Illumina barcodes. TruSeq adapter sequences, together with Illumina sample barcodes, were added in two successive PCR steps. The Illumina HiSeq platform was used with custom primers to sequence TCR alpha and beta cDNA libraries. On the authors' methods: Raw reads were processed with MiGEC to extract unique molecular identifiers, and MiXCR was used to determine CDR3 positions. For each individual, recombination models were inferred using an EM algorithm with the repgenHMM and IGoR tools. The analysis of shared clonotypes was done with the tcR package in R, with sharing normalized by the product of cloneset sizes. To study raw recombination free of thymic and clonal selection effects, out-of-frame nonproductive sequences were analyzed. The public reads were reanalyzed by TCRdb: fastp trimming at Q25, MiXCR alignment, in-frame beta chains only. Every entry covers one CDR3 protein and lists the most common genes and DNA from its rows. The V and J calls shown here were made by TCRdb, not taken from the authors' results. The sample table contains 1,800,000 or so distinct CDR3 sequences; only one count was recorded for 25% to 35% of them. The top ten clonotypes cover approximately 0.29% of the sample.

V and J lose 6 bases and 0 bases, and a span of 15 bases separates them. From its cysteine to its phenylalanine, the CDR3 spans 16 amino acids. Of all the DNA, just the CDR3 is kept, 48 bases in frame from base 1. Study-level results and caveats: Fewer insertions were carried by abundant cord blood beta clonotypes, a similar but weaker trend appeared in young adult naive repertoires, and no such trend appeared in memory repertoires. Out-of-frame TCR alpha sequences shared between twins showed an excess of low generation-probability sequences compared with coincidental sharing between unrelated individuals. In monozygotic twins, out-of-frame TCR alpha sharing was systematically underestimated by recombination models, although the models agreed with sharing between unrelated individuals. Invariant T cells such as MAIT and iNKT could partly confound zero-insertion analyses, though diverse VJ usage argued against this for most clonotypes. In beta out-of-frame sequences, excess twin sharing was weaker, because having fewer shared sequences lowered the signal-to-noise ratio. Because the same donors could not be followed over many years, the conclusions depended on cross-sectional statistical analysis.

The V and J segments used are TRBV12-3 or TRBV12-4 and TRBJ1-3; tentative D gene TRBD1, with 6 bases matching. Material for sequencing was cord blood. The receptor's source is a newborn girl in good health. The nucleotide sequence is TGTGCCAGCAGACACCAGGGGACGGGCTCTGGAAACACCATATATTTT. Translation gives CASRHQGTGSGNTIYF.